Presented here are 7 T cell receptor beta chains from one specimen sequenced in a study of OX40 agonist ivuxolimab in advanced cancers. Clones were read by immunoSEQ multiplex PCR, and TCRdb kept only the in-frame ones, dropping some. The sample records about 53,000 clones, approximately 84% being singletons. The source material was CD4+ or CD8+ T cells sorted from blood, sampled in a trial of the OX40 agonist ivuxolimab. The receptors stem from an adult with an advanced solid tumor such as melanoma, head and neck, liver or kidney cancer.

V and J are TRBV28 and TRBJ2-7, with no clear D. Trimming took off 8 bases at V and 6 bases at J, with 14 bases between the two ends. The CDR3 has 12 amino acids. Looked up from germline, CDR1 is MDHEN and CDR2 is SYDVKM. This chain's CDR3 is CASLTSGLEQYF. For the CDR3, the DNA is TGTGCCAGCCTTACTTCCGGGCTCGAGCAGTACTTC.

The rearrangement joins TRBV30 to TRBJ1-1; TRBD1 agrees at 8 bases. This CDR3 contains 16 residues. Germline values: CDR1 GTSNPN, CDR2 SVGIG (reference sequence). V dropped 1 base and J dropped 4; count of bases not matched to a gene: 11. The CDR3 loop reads CAWSARGQGASTEAFF. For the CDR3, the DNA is TGTGCCTGGAGTGCCCGAGGGCAGGGGGCTAGCACTGAAGCTTTCTTT.

CDR3 coding DNA: TGTGCCACCAGCAGAGATCTTAGCCGTGGGCCCTTTGAGCAGTTCTTC. Translating it yields CATSRDLSRGPFEQFF. The chain couples TRBV15 to TRBJ2-1; D unresolved. There are 16 residues in the CDR3. The V end lost 0 bases, the J end lost 9 bases, and 18 bases lay between the germline ends. Looked up from germline, CDR1 is LNHNV and CDR2 is YYDKDF (reference sequence).

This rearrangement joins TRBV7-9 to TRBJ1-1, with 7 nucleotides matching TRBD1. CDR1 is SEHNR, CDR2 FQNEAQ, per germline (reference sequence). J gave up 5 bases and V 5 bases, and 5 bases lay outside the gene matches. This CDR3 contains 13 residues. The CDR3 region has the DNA TGTGCCAGCAGCCAGGAGACAGGGACTGAAGCTTTCTTT. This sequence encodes CASSQETGTEAFF.

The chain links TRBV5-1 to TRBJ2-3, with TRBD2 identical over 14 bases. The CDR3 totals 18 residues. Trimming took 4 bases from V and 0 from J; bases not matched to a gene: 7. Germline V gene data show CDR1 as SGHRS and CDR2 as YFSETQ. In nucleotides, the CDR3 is TGCGCCAGCAGCCTTGGGACTAGCGGGAGCACTAGCACAGATACGCAGTATTTT. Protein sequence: CASSLGTSGSTSTDTQYF.

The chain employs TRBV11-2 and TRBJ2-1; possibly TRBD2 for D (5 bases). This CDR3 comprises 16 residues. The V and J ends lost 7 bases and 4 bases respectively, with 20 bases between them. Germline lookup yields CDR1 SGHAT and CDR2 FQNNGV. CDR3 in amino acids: CASIPTSGSAYNEQFF. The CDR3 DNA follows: TGTGCCAGCATCCCCACGAGCGGATCCGCATACAATGAGCAGTTCTTC.

CDR3 sequence: CASSGRDRGSNTEAFF. The CDR3 DNA follows: TGTGCCAGCAGCGGTCGGGACAGGGGATCTAACACTGAAGCTTTCTTT. This chain links TRBV7-8 with TRBJ1-1, with TRBD1 matching over 10 bases. Germline V CDR1 and CDR2: SGHVS, FQNEAQ. This CDR3 is 16 amino acids long. Trimming at V came to 5 bases and at J to 2 bases, leaving 8 bases not matched to a gene.